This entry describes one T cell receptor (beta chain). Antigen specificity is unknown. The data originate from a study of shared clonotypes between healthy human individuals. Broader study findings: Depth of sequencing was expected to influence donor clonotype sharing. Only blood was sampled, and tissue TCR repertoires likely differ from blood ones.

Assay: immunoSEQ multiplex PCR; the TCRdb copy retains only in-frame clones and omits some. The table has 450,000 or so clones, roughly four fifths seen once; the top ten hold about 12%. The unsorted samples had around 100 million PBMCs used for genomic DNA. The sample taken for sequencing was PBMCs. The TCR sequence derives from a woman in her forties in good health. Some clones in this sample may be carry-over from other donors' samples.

The CDR3 bases are TGCGCCAGCAGCGGCCGCCCGACTAGCGGGTACCACAATGAGCAGTTCTTC. Translated: CASSGRPTSGYHNEQFF. This chain joins TRBV5-1 and TRBJ2-1, with 10 bases lining up with TRBD2. The V segment lost 4 bases and the J segment 5 bases; nucleotides outside the gene matches: 12. The germline V gene encodes CDR1 SGHRS and CDR2 YFSETQ. This CDR3 contains 17 residues.